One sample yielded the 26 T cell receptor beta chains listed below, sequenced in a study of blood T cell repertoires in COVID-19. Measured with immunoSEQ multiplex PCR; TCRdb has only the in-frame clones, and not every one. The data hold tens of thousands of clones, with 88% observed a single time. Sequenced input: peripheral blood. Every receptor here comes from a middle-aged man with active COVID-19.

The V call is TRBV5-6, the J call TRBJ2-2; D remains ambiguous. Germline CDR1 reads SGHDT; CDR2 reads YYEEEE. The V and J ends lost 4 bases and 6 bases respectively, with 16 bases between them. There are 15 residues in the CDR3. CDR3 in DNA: TGTGCCAGCAGCCGCTACGCCCTTCTCCCCGGGGAGCTGTTTTTT. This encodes CASSRYALLPGELFF.

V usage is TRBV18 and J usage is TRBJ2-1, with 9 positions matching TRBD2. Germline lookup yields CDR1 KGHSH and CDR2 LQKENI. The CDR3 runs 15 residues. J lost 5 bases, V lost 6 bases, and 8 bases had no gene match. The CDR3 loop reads CASSPSGGGDNEQFF. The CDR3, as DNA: TGTGCCAGCTCGCCCTCGGGCGGGGGGGACAATGAGCAGTTCTTC.

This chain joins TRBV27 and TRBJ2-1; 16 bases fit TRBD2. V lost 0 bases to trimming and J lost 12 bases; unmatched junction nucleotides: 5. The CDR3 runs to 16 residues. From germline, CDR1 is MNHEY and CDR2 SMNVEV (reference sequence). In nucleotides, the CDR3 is TGTGCCAGCAGTTTATCGGGACTAGCGGGAGGGTTTATGCAGTTCTTC. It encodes CASSLSGLAGGFMQFF.

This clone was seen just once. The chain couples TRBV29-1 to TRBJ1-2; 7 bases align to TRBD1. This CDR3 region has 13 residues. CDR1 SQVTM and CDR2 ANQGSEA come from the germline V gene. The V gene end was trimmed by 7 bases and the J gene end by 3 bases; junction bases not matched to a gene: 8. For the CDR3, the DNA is TGCAGCGCTGCGACAGGGACGGACTATGGCTACACCTTC. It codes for CSAATGTDYGYTF.

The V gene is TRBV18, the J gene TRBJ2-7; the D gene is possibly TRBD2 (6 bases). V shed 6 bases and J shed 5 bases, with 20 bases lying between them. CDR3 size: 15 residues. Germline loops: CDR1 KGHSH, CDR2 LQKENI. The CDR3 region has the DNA TGTGCCAGCTCCCGCGGAGGGTACCGCCGGCACGAGCAGTACTTC. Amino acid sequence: CASSRGGYRRHEQYF.

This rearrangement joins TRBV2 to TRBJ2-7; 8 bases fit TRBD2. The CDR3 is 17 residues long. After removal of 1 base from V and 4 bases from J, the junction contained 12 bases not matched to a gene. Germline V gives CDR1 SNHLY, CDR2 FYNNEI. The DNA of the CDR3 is TGTGCCAGCAGTGAAGGCCCCGGGAGGGGTAATGGATACGAGCAGTACTTC. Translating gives CASSEGPGRGNGYEQYF.

The CDR3 here is CASSRQGSDEQYF. CDR3 in DNA: TGTGCCAGCAGCCGACAGGGAAGCGACGAGCAGTACTTC. The chain is built from TRBV7-9 and TRBJ2-7, with 7 bases aligning to TRBD1. J gave up 5 bases and V 5 bases, and 6 bases lay outside the gene matches. The CDR3 spans 13 residues. The V gene's germline CDR1 is SEHNR and CDR2 FQNEAQ (reference sequence).

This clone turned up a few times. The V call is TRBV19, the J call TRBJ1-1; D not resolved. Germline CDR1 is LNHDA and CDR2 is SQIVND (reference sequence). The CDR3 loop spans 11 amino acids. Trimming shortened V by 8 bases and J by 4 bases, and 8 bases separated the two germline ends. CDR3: CASRDLTEAFF. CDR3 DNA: TGTGCCAGTCGGGATCTCACTGAAGCTTTCTTT. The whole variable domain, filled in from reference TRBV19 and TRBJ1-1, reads DGGITQSPKYLFRKEGQNVTLSCEQNLNHDAMYWYRQDPGQGLRLIYYSQIVNDFQKGDIAEGYSVSREKKESFPLTVTSAQKNPTAFYLCASRDLTEAFFGQGTRLTVV.

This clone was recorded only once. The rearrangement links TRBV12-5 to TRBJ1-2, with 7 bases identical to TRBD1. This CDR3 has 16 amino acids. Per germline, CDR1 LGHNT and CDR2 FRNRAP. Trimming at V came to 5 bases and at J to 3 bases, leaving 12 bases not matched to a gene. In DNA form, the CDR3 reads TGTGCTAGTGGTCGATCGACAGGGCACTCATACTATGGCTACACCTTC. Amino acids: CASGRSTGHSYYGYTF.

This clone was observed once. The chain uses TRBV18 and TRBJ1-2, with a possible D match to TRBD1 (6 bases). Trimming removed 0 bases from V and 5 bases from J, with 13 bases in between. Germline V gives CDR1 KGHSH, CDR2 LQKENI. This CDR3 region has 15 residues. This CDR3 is CASSPPGEGGYGYTF. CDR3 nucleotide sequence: TGTGCCAGCTCACCACCCGGGGAAGGGGGATATGGCTACACCTTC.

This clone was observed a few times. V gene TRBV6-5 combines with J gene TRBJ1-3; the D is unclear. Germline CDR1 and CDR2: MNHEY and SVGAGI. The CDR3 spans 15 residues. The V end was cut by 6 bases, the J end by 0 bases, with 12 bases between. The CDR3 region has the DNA TGTGCCAGCAGGAGAAATCTACTCTCTGGAAACACCATATATTTT. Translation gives CASRRNLLSGNTIYF.

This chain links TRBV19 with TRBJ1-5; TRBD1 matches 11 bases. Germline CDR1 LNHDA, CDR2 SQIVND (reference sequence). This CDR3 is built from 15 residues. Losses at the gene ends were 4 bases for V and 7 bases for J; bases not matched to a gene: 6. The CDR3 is CASSNFRDRGQPQHF. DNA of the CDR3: TGTGCCAGTAGTAACTTCCGGGACAGGGGGCAGCCCCAGCATTTT.

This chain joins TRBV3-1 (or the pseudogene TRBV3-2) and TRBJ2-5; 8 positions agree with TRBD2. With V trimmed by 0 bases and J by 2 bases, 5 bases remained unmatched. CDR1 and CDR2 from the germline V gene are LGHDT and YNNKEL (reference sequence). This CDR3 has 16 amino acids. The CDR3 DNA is TGTGCCAGCAGCCAAGACTCCCTAGCGGGTCAAGAGACCCAGTACTTC. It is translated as CASSQDSLAGQETQYF.

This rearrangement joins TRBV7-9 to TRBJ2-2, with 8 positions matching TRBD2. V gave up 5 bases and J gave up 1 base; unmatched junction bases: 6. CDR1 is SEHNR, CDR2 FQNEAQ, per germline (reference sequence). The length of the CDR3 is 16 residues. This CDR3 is CASSLPGLVNTGELFF. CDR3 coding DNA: TGTGCCAGCAGCCTCCCGGGACTAGTGAACACCGGGGAGCTGTTTTTT.

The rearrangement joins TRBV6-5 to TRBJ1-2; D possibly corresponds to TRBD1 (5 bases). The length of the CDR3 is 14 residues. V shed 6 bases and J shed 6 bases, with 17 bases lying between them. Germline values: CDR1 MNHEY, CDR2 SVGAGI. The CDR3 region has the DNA TGTGCCAGCAGAAACATTGGCAGGGTTAATGGCTACACCTTC. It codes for CASRNIGRVNGYTF.

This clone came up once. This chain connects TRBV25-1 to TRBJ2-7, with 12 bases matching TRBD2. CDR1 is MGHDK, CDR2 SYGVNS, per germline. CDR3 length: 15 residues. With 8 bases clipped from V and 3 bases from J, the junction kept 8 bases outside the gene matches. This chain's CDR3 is CASVTPGLAGYEQYF. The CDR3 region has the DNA TGTGCCAGCGTTACCCCGGGACTAGCGGGCTACGAGCAGTACTTC.

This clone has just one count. This CDR3 is CAWNLEAYIGELFF. CDR3 DNA sequence: TGTGCCTGGAACCTTGAAGCGTATATCGGGGAGCTGTTTTTT. The chain has TRBV30 and TRBJ2-2; D not resolved. This CDR3 is 14 amino acids long. The germline CDR1 and CDR2 sequences are GTSNPN and SVGIG (reference sequence). The ends were cut back, 4 bases at V and 7 bases at J, with 16 bases in the middle.

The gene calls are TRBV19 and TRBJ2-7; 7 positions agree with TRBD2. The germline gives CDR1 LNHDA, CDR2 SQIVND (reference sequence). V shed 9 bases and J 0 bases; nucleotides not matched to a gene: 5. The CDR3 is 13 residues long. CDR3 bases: TGTGCCAGGGGGCGGGAGCACTCCTACGAGCAGTACTTC. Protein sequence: CARGREHSYEQYF.

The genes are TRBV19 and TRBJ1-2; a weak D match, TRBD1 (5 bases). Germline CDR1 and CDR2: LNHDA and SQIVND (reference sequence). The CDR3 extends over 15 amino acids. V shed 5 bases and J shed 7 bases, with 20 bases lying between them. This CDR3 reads CASSQPGTRRGGYTF. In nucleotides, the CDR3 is TGTGCCAGTAGTCAGCCCGGGACGAGGAGGGGTGGCTACACCTTC.

The CDR3 DNA reads TGTGCCAGCAGCCCGGGACAGGGGACAGATACGCAGTATTTT. Its protein product is CASSPGQGTDTQYF. The chain links TRBV5-8 to TRBJ2-3; TRBD1 agrees at 10 bases. Unmatched junction bases numbered 2, after V lost 4 bases and J lost 3 bases. Germline CDR1 SGHTS, CDR2 YDEGEE. The length of the CDR3 is 14 residues.

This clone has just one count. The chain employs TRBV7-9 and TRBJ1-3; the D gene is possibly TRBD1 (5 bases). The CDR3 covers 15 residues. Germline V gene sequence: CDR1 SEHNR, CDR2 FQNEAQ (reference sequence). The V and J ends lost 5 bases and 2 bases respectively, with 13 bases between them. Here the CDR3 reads CASSPLRGAGNTIYF. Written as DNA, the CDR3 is TGTGCCAGCAGCCCTCTACGGGGGGCTGGAAACACCATATATTTT.

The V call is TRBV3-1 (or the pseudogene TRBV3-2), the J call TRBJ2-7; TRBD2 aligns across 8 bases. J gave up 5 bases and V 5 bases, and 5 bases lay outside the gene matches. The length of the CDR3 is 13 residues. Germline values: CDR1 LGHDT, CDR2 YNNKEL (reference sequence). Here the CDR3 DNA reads TGTGCCAGCAGCGATAGCGGGGACAACGAGCAGTACTTC. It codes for CASSDSGDNEQYF.

The CDR3 reads CASTPGYRARGGYGYTF. CDR3 nucleotides: TGTGCCAGCACCCCGGGGTACAGGGCCCGCGGAGGCTATGGCTACACCTTC. The V call is TRBV3-1 (or the pseudogene TRBV3-2), the J call TRBJ1-2; weak D call: TRBD1 (6 bases). Trimming stripped 7 bases from V and 4 bases from J, with 25 bases between. This CDR3 region has 17 residues. Looked up from germline, CDR1 is LGHDT and CDR2 is YNNKEL (reference sequence).

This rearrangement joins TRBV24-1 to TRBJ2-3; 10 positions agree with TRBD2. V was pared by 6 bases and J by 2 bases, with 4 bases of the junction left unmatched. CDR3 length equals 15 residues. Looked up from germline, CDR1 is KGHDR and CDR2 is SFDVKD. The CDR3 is CATSNGLADTDTQYF. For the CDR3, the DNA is TGTGCCACCAGTAACGGACTAGCGGACACAGATACGCAGTATTTT.

The CDR3 nucleotides are TGTGCCAGCGGTACAGGGGGCGCGGGAAAGACCCAGTACTTC. Amino acids: CASGTGGAGKTQYF. This chain joins TRBV7-2 and TRBJ2-5; 9 bases align to TRBD1. The CDR3 contains 14 residues. The germline V gene has CDR1 SGHTA and CDR2 FQGNSA. V dropped 8 bases and J dropped 6; count of bases not matched to a gene: 10.

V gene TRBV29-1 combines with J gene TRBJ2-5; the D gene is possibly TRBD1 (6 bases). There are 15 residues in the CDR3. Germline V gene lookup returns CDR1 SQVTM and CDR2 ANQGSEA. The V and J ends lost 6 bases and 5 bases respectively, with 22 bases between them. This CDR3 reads CSVRVGTLDRETQYF. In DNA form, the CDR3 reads TGCAGCGTGAGGGTGGGGACACTCGACCGCGAGACCCAGTACTTC. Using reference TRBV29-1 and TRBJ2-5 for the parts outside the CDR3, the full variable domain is SAVISQKPSRDICQRGTSLTIQCQVDSQVTMMFWYRQQPGQSLTLIATANQGSEATYESGFVIDKFPISRPNLTFSTLTVSNMSPEDSSIYLCSVRVGTLDRETQYFGPGTRLLVL.